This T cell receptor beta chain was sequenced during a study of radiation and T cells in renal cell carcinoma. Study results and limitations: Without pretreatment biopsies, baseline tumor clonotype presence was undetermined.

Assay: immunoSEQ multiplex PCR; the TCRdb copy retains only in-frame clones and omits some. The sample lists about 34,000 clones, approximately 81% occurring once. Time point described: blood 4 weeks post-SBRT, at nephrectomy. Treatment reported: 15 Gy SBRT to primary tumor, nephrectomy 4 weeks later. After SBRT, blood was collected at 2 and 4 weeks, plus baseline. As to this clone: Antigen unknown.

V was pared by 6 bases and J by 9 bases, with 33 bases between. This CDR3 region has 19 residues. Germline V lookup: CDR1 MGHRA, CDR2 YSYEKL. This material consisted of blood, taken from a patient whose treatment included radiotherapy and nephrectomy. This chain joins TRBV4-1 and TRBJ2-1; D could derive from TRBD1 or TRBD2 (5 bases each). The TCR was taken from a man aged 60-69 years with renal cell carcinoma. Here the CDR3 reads CASRVLVDRGTPHVREQFF. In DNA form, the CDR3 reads TGCGCCAGCAGGGTGTTGGTAGACCGTGGGACCCCGCACGTTCGTGAGCAGTTCTTC.